This TCR beta chain was obtained from a study of T cells in Graves' hyperthyroidism and ophthalmopathy. Note on this clonotype: Its antigen is still unknown.

Regarding the study as a whole: Also found in blood were most expanded thyroid clonotypes above 0.001.

Researchers took RNA transcripts and amplified the TCR beta CDR3 regions from them. Carried out on the TCR CDR3, a first-round RT-PCR used the HTBI primer set. One entry per CDR3 protein, called by TCRdb with MiXCR from the multiplex PCR reads. Of around 520,000 distinct CDR3 sequences listed, around 14% are singletons. Trimming removed 11 bases at V and 6 bases at J, with 16 bases between. CDR3 length: 12 residues. CDR1 MRHNA and CDR2 SNTAGT come from the germline V gene. This clonotype originated in a woman under 30 with Graves' hyperthyroidism. The V gene is TRBV6-4, the J gene TRBJ1-2; maybe TRBD1 (6 bases). Material for sequencing was blood. In DNA, the CDR3 is TGTGCCGGCCGGACGGGGGCGGATGGCTACACCTTC. The encoded protein is CAGRTGADGYTF.